This T cell receptor beta chain was profiled in a study of cytomegalovirus exposure and HLA in healthy donors. In the study overall: There were about 85 million unique TCRs (from HLA-typed donors) in an early data release.

Findings and caveats of the study: Across donors, most TCRs were seen rarely, yet some public ones were widespread. Within a later analysis, the majority of CMV-associated TCR beta chains appeared HLA-restricted.

Comments on this clone: Its antigen is unknown.

The PCR contained 60 Vbeta and 13 Jbeta primers. The data were produced by immunoSEQ multiplex PCR, yet TCRdb's version contains in-frame clones alone and is incomplete. Here the sample spans around 100,000 clones, 67% being singletons. Between the trimmed V and J ends, which lost 2 bases and 11 bases, there was a span of 14 bases. The CDR3 runs to 14 residues. Germline-derived CDR1 and CDR2 are SGHDT and YYEEEE. The clonotype was recovered from a man younger than 35 in good health and CMV-seropositive. Sequenced input: PBMCs. The chain carries TRBV5-6 and TRBJ1-6; D gene unclear. In DNA, the CDR3 is TGTGCCAGCAGCTTCGAGGGATCCGAGCCACCCCTCCACTTT. The encoded protein is CASSFEGSEPPLHF.